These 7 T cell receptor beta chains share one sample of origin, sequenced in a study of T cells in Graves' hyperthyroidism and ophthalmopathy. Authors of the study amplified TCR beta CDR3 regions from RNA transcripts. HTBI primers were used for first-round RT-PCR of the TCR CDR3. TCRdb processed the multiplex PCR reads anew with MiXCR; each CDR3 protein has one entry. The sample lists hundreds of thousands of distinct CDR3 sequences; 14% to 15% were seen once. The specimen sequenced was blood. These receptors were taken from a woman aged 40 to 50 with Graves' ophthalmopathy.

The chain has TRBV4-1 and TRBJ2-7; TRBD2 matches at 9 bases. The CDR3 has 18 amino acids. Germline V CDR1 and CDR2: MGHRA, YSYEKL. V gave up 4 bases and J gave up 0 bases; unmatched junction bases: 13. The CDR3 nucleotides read TGCGCCAGCAGCCTACTAGGTGAGGATAGCGGGAGCTCCTACGAGCAGTACTTC. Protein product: CASSLLGEDSGSSYEQYF.

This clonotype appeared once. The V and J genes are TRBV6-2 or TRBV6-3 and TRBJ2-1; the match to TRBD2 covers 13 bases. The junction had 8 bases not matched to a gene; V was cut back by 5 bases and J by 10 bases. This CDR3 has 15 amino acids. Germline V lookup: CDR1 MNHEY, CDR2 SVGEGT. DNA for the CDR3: TGTGCCAGCAGTCGGCGACTAGCGGGAGGCTGGGAGCAGTTCTTC. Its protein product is CASSRRLAGGWEQFF.

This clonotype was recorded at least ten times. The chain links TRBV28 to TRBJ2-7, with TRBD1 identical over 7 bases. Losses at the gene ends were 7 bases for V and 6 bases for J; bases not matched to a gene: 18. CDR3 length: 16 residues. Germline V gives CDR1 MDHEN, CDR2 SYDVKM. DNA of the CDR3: TGTGCCAGCATCCCTGGGATAGGGGGCGAAGGTGGCGAGCAGTACTTC. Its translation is CASIPGIGGEGGEQYF.

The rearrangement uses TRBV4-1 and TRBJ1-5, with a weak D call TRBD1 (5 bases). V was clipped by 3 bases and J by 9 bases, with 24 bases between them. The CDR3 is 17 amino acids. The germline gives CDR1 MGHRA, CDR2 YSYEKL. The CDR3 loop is CASSHPTGAAQLRPQHF. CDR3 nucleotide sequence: TGCGCCAGCAGCCACCCGACCGGGGCTGCCCAGCTTCGGCCCCAGCATTTT.

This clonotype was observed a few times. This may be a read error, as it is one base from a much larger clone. The CDR3 DNA is TGTGCCAGCAGTTTTCGTGTGAGGTACACTGAAGCTTTCTTT. Its translation: CASSFRVRYTEAFF. The V and J genes are TRBV27 and TRBJ1-1; D is uncertain. V gave up 3 bases and J gave up 3 bases, with 11 bases separating them. The germline V gene encodes CDR1 MNHEY and CDR2 SMNVEV (reference sequence). The CDR3 is made up of 14 amino acids.

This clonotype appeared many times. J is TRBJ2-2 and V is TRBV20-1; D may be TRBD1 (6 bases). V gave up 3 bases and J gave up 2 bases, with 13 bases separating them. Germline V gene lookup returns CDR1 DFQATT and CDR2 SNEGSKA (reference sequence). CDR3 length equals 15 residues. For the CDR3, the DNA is TGCAGTGCTAGGGACCCGGGACATAACACCGGGGAGCTGTTTTTT. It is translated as CSARDPGHNTGELFF.

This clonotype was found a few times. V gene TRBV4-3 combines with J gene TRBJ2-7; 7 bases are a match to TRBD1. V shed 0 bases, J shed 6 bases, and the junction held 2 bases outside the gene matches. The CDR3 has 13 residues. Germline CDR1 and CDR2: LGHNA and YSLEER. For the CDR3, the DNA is TGCGCCAGCAGCCAAGACTACAGGGGCGAGCAGTACTTC. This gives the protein CASSQDYRGEQYF.